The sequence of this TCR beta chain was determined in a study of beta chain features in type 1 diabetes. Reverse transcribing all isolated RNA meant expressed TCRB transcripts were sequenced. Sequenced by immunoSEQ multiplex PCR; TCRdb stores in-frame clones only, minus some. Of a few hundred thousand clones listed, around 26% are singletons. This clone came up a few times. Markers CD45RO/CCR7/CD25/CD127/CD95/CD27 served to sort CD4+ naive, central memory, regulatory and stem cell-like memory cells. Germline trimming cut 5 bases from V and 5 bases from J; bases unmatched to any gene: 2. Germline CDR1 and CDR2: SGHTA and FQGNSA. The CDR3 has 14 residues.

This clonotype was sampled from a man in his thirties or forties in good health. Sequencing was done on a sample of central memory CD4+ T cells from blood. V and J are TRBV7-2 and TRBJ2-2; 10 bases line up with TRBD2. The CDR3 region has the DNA TGTGCCAGCAGCAAGGGACTAGCGACCGGGGAGCTGTTTTTT. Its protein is CASSKGLATGELFF.